Each of the 20 T cell receptor beta chains below was sequenced from the same sample in a study of blood T cell repertoires in COVID-19. Assay: immunoSEQ multiplex PCR; the TCRdb copy retains only in-frame clones and omits some. The data hold more than 250,000 clones, with 80% to 90% observed a single time. The specimen was PBMCs or T cells enriched from blood (not recorded which). The receptors were gathered from a man younger than 40 who had recovered from COVID-19.

The chain has TRBV4-1 and TRBJ1-1; 8 bases map to TRBD1. With V trimmed by 0 bases and J by 8 bases, 8 bases remained unmatched. The V gene's germline CDR1 is MGHRA and CDR2 YSYEKL. The CDR3 sequence is 15 residues long. CDR3 sequence (DNA): TGCGCCAGCAGCCAAGATCAGGGGGCGAGGAGGGAAGCTTTCTTT. This translates into CASSQDQGARREAFF.

The chain uses TRBV5-4 and TRBJ1-6, with 8 nucleotides matching TRBD1. J was trimmed by 9 bases and V by 4 bases; bases with no gene match: 6. The CDR3 totals 14 residues. Germline V lookup: CDR1 SGHNT, CDR2 YYREEE (reference sequence). CDR3 coding DNA: TGTGCCAGCAGCAGTGGACAGGGCAGTTCACCCCTCCACTTT. Protein: CASSSGQGSSPLHF. The full variable domain, in which reference TRBV5-4 and TRBJ1-6 provide the parts outside the CDR3, is ETGVTQSPTHLIKTRGQQVTLRCSSQSGHNTVSWYQQALGQGPQFIFQYYREEENGRGNFPPRFSGLQFPNYSSELNVNALELDDSALYLCASSSGQGSSPLHFGNGTRLTVT.

The chain uses TRBV29-1 and TRBJ2-3, with 11 nucleotides matching TRBD2. Germline V gene sequence: CDR1 SQVTM, CDR2 ANQGSEA. The ends lost 7 bases at V and 0 bases at J; junction bases unmatched: 6. CDR3 length equals 15 residues. CDR3 coding DNA: TGCAGCGCTCAGGGACTAGCGGAAAGCACAGATACGCAGTATTTT. Its protein product is CSAQGLAESTDTQYF.

The chain couples TRBV19 to TRBJ1-2; D unclear. V was pared by 3 bases and J by 5 bases, with 10 bases between. The germline V gene encodes CDR1 LNHDA and CDR2 SQIVND (reference sequence). This CDR3 region has 13 residues. As DNA, the CDR3 is TGTGCCAGTAGTATGGTCGCAGATTATGGCTACACCTTC. Translation: CASSMVADYGYTF.

In this sample, this clone turned up a few times. This CDR3 is also generated by other DNA sequences in the sample. The V gene is TRBV5-1, the J gene TRBJ2-5; 10 bases are shared with TRBD2. CDR1 is SGHRS and CDR2 is YFSETQ in the germline V gene. V lost 2 bases, J lost 3 bases, and 1 base stayed unmatched. The CDR3 is made up of 14 amino acids. The CDR3 DNA sequence: TGCGCCAGCAGCTTAGCGGGGGGGGAAGAGACCCAGTACTTC. Amino acids: CASSLAGGEETQYF.

The chain has TRBV7-3 and TRBJ2-3; perhaps TRBD2 as D (5 bases). Looked up from germline, CDR1 is SGHTA and CDR2 is FQGTGA. This CDR3 spans 15 amino acids. Between the trimmed V and J ends, which lost 2 bases and 0 bases, there was a span of 9 bases. The CDR3 DNA reads TGTGCCAGCAGCTTAGGTGGGGAGAGCACAGATACGCAGTATTTT. This encodes CASSLGGESTDTQYF. The full variable domain, completed using reference TRBV7-3 and TRBJ2-3, is GAGVSQTPSNKVTEKGKYVELRCDPISGHTALYWYRQSLGQGPEFLIYFQGTGAADDSGLPNDRFFAVRPEGSVSTLKIQRTERGDSAVYLCASSLGGESTDTQYFGPGTRLTVL.

V and J are TRBV11-2 and TRBJ2-7; D perhaps matches TRBD2 (7 bases). Trimming pared 5 bases from V and 0 bases from J, leaving 17 bases between. Germline CDR1 and CDR2: SGHAT and FQNNGV. The CDR3 is 16 residues long. CDR3 bases: TGTGCCAGCAGCCTACTGGGGGGGGCATCCTCCTACGAGCAGTACTTC. Its translation: CASSLLGGASSYEQYF.

This chain connects TRBV4-3 to TRBJ1-6, with D unclear. CDR3 size: 14 residues. Germline loops: CDR1 LGHNA, CDR2 YSLEER. The V end lost 3 bases, the J end lost 8 bases, and 11 bases lay between the germline ends. This CDR3 reads CASSQVYTDSPLHF. In DNA, the CDR3 is TGCGCCAGCAGCCAGGTTTACACCGATTCACCCCTCCACTTT.

The V call is TRBV7-8, the J call TRBJ2-3; TRBD1 matches at 8 bases. Trimming cost V 5 bases and J 3 bases; bases outside gene matches: 10. CDR3 length equals 16 residues. Germline CDR1 reads SGHVS; CDR2 reads FQNEAQ. CDR3 amino acids: CASSPRTGLGTDTQYF. DNA for the CDR3: TGTGCCAGCAGCCCGCGGACAGGGTTGGGGACAGATACGCAGTATTTT.

The chain joins TRBV5-1 to TRBJ1-1; D is uncertain. This CDR3 is 14 amino acids long. V lost 4 bases and J 6 bases, leaving 16 bases between the germline ends. Germline CDR1 SGHRS, CDR2 YFSETQ. The CDR3 protein is CASSPTGLSAEAFF. For the CDR3, the DNA is TGCGCCAGCAGCCCAACCGGGTTATCCGCTGAAGCTTTCTTT.

The J gene is TRBJ1-2, the V gene TRBV12-3 or TRBV12-4; D possibly corresponds to TRBD1 (6 bases). Deletions cut 10 bases from V and 8 bases from J, with 20 bases between. The CDR3 covers 13 residues. The CDR3 is CATQWGGEGGYTF. The CDR3, as DNA: TGTGCCACCCAATGGGGGGGCGAGGGCGGCTACACCTTC.

The chain recombines TRBV5-1 with TRBJ2-7; D perhaps matches TRBD1 (5 bases). There are 13 residues in the CDR3. Germline V gives CDR1 SGHRS, CDR2 YFSETQ. Trimming stripped 5 bases from V and 5 bases from J, with 14 bases between. The CDR3 DNA sequence: TGCGCCAGCAGAAGGGGATATTCCGACGAGCAGTACTTC. Translated, it gives CASRRGYSDEQYF.

The J gene is TRBJ1-2, the V gene TRBV6-5; the match to TRBD1 covers 7 bases. The CDR3 has 14 amino acids. The trim removed 6 bases at V and 5 bases at J, leaving 9 bases unmatched. CDR1 is MNHEY, CDR2 SVGAGI, per germline. The CDR3 spells CASRTGFGEYGYTF. The CDR3, as DNA: TGTGCCAGCAGGACAGGGTTCGGCGAATATGGCTACACCTTC.

V gene TRBV9 combines with J gene TRBJ1-3, with D possibly TRBD1 on 5 matching bases. In germline, CDR1 is SGDLS, CDR2 YYNGEE. The CDR3 is made up of 15 amino acids. Trimming removed 3 bases from V and 0 bases from J, with 10 bases in between. As DNA, the CDR3 is TGTGCCAGCAGCGGGTCGACAGCCTCTGGAAACACCATATATTTT. It translates to CASSGSTASGNTIYF.

This clone was observed once. The chain uses TRBV30 and TRBJ1-4; 7 bases match TRBD1. This CDR3 contains 14 residues. Germline CDR1 is GTSNPN and CDR2 is SVGIG (reference sequence). DNA of the CDR3: TGTGCTCTAAGGTTAAGAGGGGGCTATGAAAAACTGTTTTTT. Translated, it gives CALRLRGGYEKLFF.

The chain combines TRBV5-4 with TRBJ1-2; the D gene is possibly TRBD1 (5 bases). V lost 1 base and J lost 8, with 12 bases in between. This CDR3 contains 13 residues. The germline V gene has CDR1 SGHNT and CDR2 YYREEE (reference sequence). For the CDR3, the DNA is TGTGCCAGCAGCTTGAGACAGAGCCGAGGCTACACCTTC. It codes for CASSLRQSRGYTF.

CDR3 bases: TGCGCCAGCACGCCGTTAGCGGGGGGAAACACCGGGGAGCTGTTTTTT. This codes for CASTPLAGGNTGELFF. This chain joins TRBV5-1 and TRBJ2-2, with 10 bases lining up with TRBD2. V trimming: 6 bases; J trimming: 2 bases; junction bases outside the gene matches: 7. Germline loops: CDR1 SGHRS, CDR2 YFSETQ. The CDR3 is made up of 16 amino acids.

CDR3 DNA: TGTGCCAGCAGCCCTGGGGGCCGCGACGGCATCCTTGAGCAGTTCTTC. Translating gives CASSPGGRDGILEQFF. The V and J genes are TRBV5-6 and TRBJ2-1, with D possibly being TRBD1 (6 bases). From germline, CDR1 is SGHDT and CDR2 YYEEEE. This CDR3 contains 16 residues. V dropped 4 bases and J dropped 9 bases, with 23 bases sitting between them.

The J gene is TRBJ2-5, the V gene TRBV24-1; 7 bases line up with TRBD2. Germline values: CDR1 KGHDR, CDR2 SFDVKD. With 10 bases clipped from V and 7 bases from J, the junction kept 8 bases outside the gene matches. The CDR3 runs to 12 residues. The CDR3 sequence is CATGSREGTQYF. The DNA of the CDR3 is TGTGCCACGGGGAGCAGGGAGGGGACCCAGTACTTC.

The chain links TRBV10-3 to TRBJ1-2, with 7 bases matching TRBD1. The V segment lost 8 bases and the J segment 4 bases; nucleotides outside the gene matches: 13. In germline, CDR1 is ENHRY, CDR2 SYGVKD. This CDR3 is 15 amino acids long. CDR3 residues: CAIGDPGQNSYGYTF. The CDR3 DNA follows: TGTGCCATCGGCGATCCGGGACAGAATTCCTATGGCTACACCTTC.